The 6 T cell receptor beta chains below all came from one sample that was sequenced in a study of T cells in Graves' hyperthyroidism and ophthalmopathy (dated 2019 in TCRdb). Library generation was performed with multiplex PCR. The listed sequencing device is Illumina HiSeq 2000. The TCR beta CDR3 regions were amplified from RNA transcripts. A first-round RT-PCR of the TCR CDR3 used the HTBI primer set with the Qiagen OneStep RT-PCR kit. TCRdb trimmed public reads at Q25 via fastp, called clones via MiXCR and kept in-frame beta chains. Records with the same CDR3 protein are collapsed into one entry carrying the most frequent genes and DNA. The sample table lists about 350,000 distinct CDR3 sequences, 15% to 20% of them with a count of one. The leading ten clones occupy about a sixth of the sample. Material: blood. These receptors all stem from a woman in her thirties or forties with Graves' ophthalmopathy.

Many counts were recorded for this clonotype. The rearrangement uses TRBV25-1 and TRBJ1-2; D not certain. CDR1 is MGHDK, CDR2 SYGVNS, per germline. Trimming cost V 5 bases and J 5 bases, with 12 bases left between them. The CDR3 spans 13 residues. The CDR3 spells CASSINTNYGYTF. Written as DNA, the CDR3 is TGTGCCAGCAGTATAAACACGAATTATGGCTACACCTTC.

This clonotype was detected only a few times. The chain joins TRBV3-1 to TRBJ1-5; 9 nucleotides agree with TRBD1. V dropped 4 bases and J dropped 4; count of bases not matched to a gene: 5. Germline assignment: CDR1 LGHDT and CDR2 YNNKEL (reference sequence). The CDR3 loop spans 15 amino acids. DNA for the CDR3: TGTGCCAGCAGCCCGACGGGACAGGGTAATCAGCCCCAGCATTTT. Its protein is CASSPTGQGNQPQHF.

This chain uses TRBV4-1 with TRBJ2-4; the match to TRBD2 covers 7 bases. With 6 bases clipped from V and 10 bases from J, the junction kept 15 bases outside the gene matches. Germline V gene sequence: CDR1 MGHRA, CDR2 YSYEKL. The CDR3 covers 15 residues. The CDR3 bases are TGCGCCAGCAGTTCCGCCGGGACTACCCGGGAGATTCAGTACTTC. It encodes CASSSAGTTREIQYF.

This clonotype was seen ten or more times. The genes are TRBV20-1 and TRBJ1-6; 7 bases align to TRBD1. The CDR3 sequence is 15 residues long. From germline, CDR1 is DFQATT and CDR2 SNEGSKA (reference sequence). J was trimmed by 5 bases and V by 6 bases; bases with no gene match: 10. The CDR3 region is CSAAGQAENNSPLHF. The CDR3 nucleotides are TGCAGTGCAGCCGGACAGGCGGAGAATAATTCACCCCTCCACTTT.

This clonotype was detected ten times or more. V gene TRBV29-1 combines with J gene TRBJ1-2; D gene ambiguous. The germline V gene has CDR1 SQVTM and CDR2 ANQGSEA. This CDR3 is built from 13 residues. V lost 0 bases to trimming and J lost 8 bases, with 13 bases between them. In DNA, the CDR3 is TGCAGCGTTGAAGATTATCAGCCGGAGGGCTACACCTTC. It yields the protein CSVEDYQPEGYTF.

This clonotype occurred a few times. The chain combines TRBV19 with TRBJ2-2; 10 bases match TRBD2. The germline CDR1 and CDR2 sequences are LNHDA and SQIVND (reference sequence). V shed 4 bases, J shed 5 bases, and the junction held 19 bases outside the gene matches. The CDR3 spans 20 residues. CDR3 residues: CASSRRGEGLAAPRTGELFF. In DNA, the CDR3 is TGTGCCAGTAGTAGACGGGGGGAAGGACTAGCGGCCCCGCGGACCGGGGAGCTGTTTTTT.